The entry below describes one T cell receptor (beta chain). Antigen unknown. The read finishes 3 residues shy of the CDR3 end, and the germline J gene is used to complete it. Trimming removed 6 bases from V and 5 bases from J, with 10 bases in between. The germline CDR1 and CDR2 sequences are SQVTM and ANQGSEA. CDR3 length: 11 amino acids. The sample comes from a study of T cells in women clearing cervical HPV infection. TCR beta CDR3 amplified by multiplex PCR from approximately 1,100 ng genomic DNA. Generated by immunoSEQ multiplex PCR, the TCRdb table keeps only in-frame clones and is missing some. Its listing shows fewer than 30,000 clones. All participants had a single incident cervical HPV16 infection, and prevalent HPV16 infections were excluded. Study results and caveats: Repertoire richness, not evenness, was significantly elevated in CIN3+ cases versus controls.

The clonotype originates from a woman between 18 and 70 years old with a cervical HPV16 infection that either progressed to CIN3+ or cleared (not recorded which). This rearrangement joins TRBV29-1 to TRBJ1-2; D is unclear. Sample: blood buffy coat. This chain's CDR3 is CSVQKIYGYTF. Partial CDR3 DNA: TGCAGCGTCCAAAAAATTTATGGC.